The clone carrying this TCR beta chain has only a few counts. Its antigen is undetermined. This CDR3 spans 12 amino acids. The V end was cut by 2 bases, the J end by 5 bases, with 3 bases between. Germline V gene sequence: CDR1 SEHNR, CDR2 FQNEAQ (reference sequence). The source of the sample is a study of long-term antiretroviral therapy in people with HIV. Study results and limitations: Control repertoires displayed wider CDR3 length ranges than the HIV repertoires. On ART adherence, viral resistance or therapy changes, no data were available. ART was followed by higher diversity that remained below transplant donor controls.

The study used samples holding about 0.95-10 million cryopreserved PBMC before DNA extraction. Researchers report immunoSEQ v3.0 was run at survey level. TCRdb's table, derived via immunoSEQ multiplex PCR, lists solely in-frame clones and lacks some. The table records some 17,000 clones, roughly 80% of them present only once. This specimen was unsorted PBMCs, taken 1.2 years before starting antiretroviral therapy. The receptor comes from a man aged 25-45 years with HIV. The rearrangement uses TRBV7-9 and TRBJ2-2; no reliable D call. Here the CDR3 reads CASSLMTGELFF. CDR3 bases: TGTGCCAGCAGCTTAATGACCGGGGAGCTGTTTTTT.